The 18 T cell receptor beta chains below were found in one sample sequenced in a study of response to subunit inactivated influenza vaccine. TCRdb re-called the RT-PCR reads through MiXCR, storing one row per CDR3 protein. The data show 550,000 to 800,000 distinct CDR3 sequences, about 15% seen once. The source material was PBMCs from blood, sampled roughly 13 days after vaccination. These receptor sequences come from a middle-aged man who received an inactivated influenza vaccine.

This clonotype was found a few times. The CDR3 coding sequence is TGCAGTGCCGCCCGGGCTAGCAGCGAGCAGTACTTC. Its translation is CSAARASSEQYF. The chain uses TRBV20-1 and TRBJ2-7, with D tentatively TRBD2 (5 bases). CDR1 and CDR2 from the germline V gene are DFQATT and SNEGSKA (reference sequence). This CDR3 spans 12 amino acids. The germline V and J ends were trimmed by 6 bases and 6 bases, with 15 bases remaining between them.

The rearrangement joins TRBV7-9 to TRBJ2-3; 8 bases are a match to TRBD1. CDR1 and CDR2 (germline): SEHNR, FQNEAQ (reference sequence). CDR3 length equals 15 residues. V shed 3 bases, J shed 1 base, and the junction held 3 bases outside the gene matches. This CDR3 reads CASSFSTGGTDTQYF. DNA of the CDR3: TGTGCCAGCAGCTTCTCGACAGGGGGCACAGATACGCAGTATTTT.

The J gene is TRBJ1-1, the V gene TRBV5-1, with D uncertain. V gave up 3 bases and J gave up 1 base, with 10 bases separating them. CDR1 SGHRS and CDR2 YFSETQ come from the germline V gene. The CDR3 is 14 amino acids. CDR3 DNA sequence: TGCGCCAGCAGCTGGAAGCGGGGGAACACTGAAGCTTTCTTT. Its protein product is CASSWKRGNTEAFF.

The J gene is TRBJ1-3, the V gene TRBV12-3 or TRBV12-4; D is uncertain. The CDR3 totals 13 residues. Trimming stripped 5 bases from V and 3 bases from J, with 8 bases between. CDR3 amino acids: CASSRGIGNTIYF. The CDR3, as DNA: TGTGCCAGCAGTAGAGGTATTGGAAACACCATATATTTT.

This clonotype was counted at least ten times. The chain has TRBV29-1 and TRBJ2-5; D ambiguous. V was pared by 4 bases and J by 3 bases, with 6 bases between. The CDR3 contains 11 residues. The germline V gene encodes CDR1 SQVTM and CDR2 ANQGSEA. The CDR3 bases are TGCAGCGTTGGTGGGGAAGAGACCCAGTACTTC. It translates to CSVGGEETQYF.

There are a few counts of this clonotype. The V gene is TRBV12-3 or TRBV12-4, the J gene TRBJ2-3, with a possible D match to TRBD2 (5 bases). Deletions cut 5 bases from V and 6 bases from J, with 18 bases between. CDR3 length: 15 amino acids. CDR3 nucleotides: TGTGCCAGCAGTACTAGGATCCCAGCGAGGGATACGCAGTATTTT. Translated, it gives CASSTRIPARDTQYF.

The chain couples TRBV5-6 to TRBJ2-7; perhaps TRBD1 as D (6 bases). The V gene's germline CDR1 is SGHDT and CDR2 YYEEEE. This CDR3 is 16 amino acids long. Trimming shortened V by 4 bases and J by 4 bases, and 21 bases separated the two germline ends. The CDR3 DNA sequence: TGTGCCAGCAGCGCCCACTTTAGGGGGTGGGGATACGAGCAGTACTTC. This encodes CASSAHFRGWGYEQYF.

This chain links TRBV5-1 with TRBJ2-4, with 7 bases matching TRBD2. The junction had 10 bases not matched to a gene; V was cut back by 3 bases and J by 7 bases. Germline-derived CDR1 and CDR2 are SGHRS and YFSETQ. The CDR3 contains 15 residues. For the CDR3, the DNA is TGCGCCAGCAGCTCCCCTTACGCGGGAGACAACATTCAGTACTTC. Translation: CASSSPYAGDNIQYF.

This clonotype was seen a handful of times. V gene TRBV12-3 or TRBV12-4 combines with J gene TRBJ2-7; 7 nucleotides agree with TRBD1. The CDR3 totals 12 residues. V shed 7 bases and J 7 bases; nucleotides not matched to a gene: 7. CDR3 sequence (DNA): TGTGCCAGCACAAGGGGGCTAGGAGAGCAGTACTTC. Translated: CASTRGLGEQYF.

This clonotype was detected only a few times. The chain uses TRBV4-3 and TRBJ2-7; a possible D gene is TRBD1 (6 bases). This CDR3 spans 16 amino acids. CDR1 and CDR2 (germline): LGHNA, YSLEER. The V gene lost 0 bases and the J gene lost 2 bases, with 14 bases spanning the gap. The CDR3 nucleotides are TGCGCCAGCAGCCAAGATGGCACAGGGTCGGCCTACGAGCAGTACTTC. This translates into CASSQDGTGSAYEQYF.

J is TRBJ1-5 and V is TRBV6-2 or TRBV6-3; D is possibly TRBD1 (6 bases). The CDR3 consists of 15 residues. Trimming stripped 1 base from V and 2 bases from J, with 9 bases between. Germline CDR1 and CDR2: MNHEY and SVGEGT. The CDR3 loop is CASSYYRAGNQPQHF. In DNA form, the CDR3 reads TGTGCCAGCAGTTACTACAGGGCTGGCAATCAGCCCCAGCATTTT.

The chain is built from TRBV4-2 and TRBJ2-3, with 7 bases that match TRBD1. J was trimmed by 1 base and V by 2 bases; bases with no gene match: 3. Germline values: CDR1 LGHNA, CDR2 YNFKEQ. The CDR3 runs to 15 residues. Written as DNA, the CDR3 is TGTGCCAGCAGCCAACCCGGGACAGGCACAGATACGCAGTATTTT. This gives the protein CASSQPGTGTDTQYF.

V usage is TRBV2 and J usage is TRBJ1-1; D is undetermined. The CDR3 is made up of 13 amino acids. Germline CDR1 is SNHLY and CDR2 is FYNNEI. V lost 4 bases, J lost 3 bases, and 9 bases lay in between. The CDR3 DNA sequence: TGTGCCAGCAGTGTGCTGGGGTACACTGAAGCTTTCTTT. Its protein product is CASSVLGYTEAFF.

This chain links TRBV20-1 with TRBJ2-7; TRBD1 matches 8 bases. CDR1 is DFQATT, CDR2 SNEGSKA, per germline (reference sequence). The CDR3 runs 14 residues. Trimming at V came to 4 bases and at J to 5 bases, leaving 10 bases not matched to a gene. The CDR3 DNA follows: TGCAGTGCTACGCCCGGGACAGGACCCCACGAGCAGTACTTC. Amino acid sequence: CSATPGTGPHEQYF.

This clonotype was seen a few times. The chain recombines TRBV5-1 with TRBJ2-1; D unclear. Germline V CDR1 and CDR2: SGHRS, YFSETQ. The CDR3 extends over 15 amino acids. Trimming took 0 bases from V and 7 from J, leaving 14 bases between them. The CDR3 region is CASSLVVGSMNEQFF. CDR3 bases: TGCGCCAGCAGCTTGGTGGTCGGTTCAATGAATGAGCAGTTCTTC.

The chain has TRBV2 and TRBJ2-1; D not resolved. V was cut by 3 bases and J by 7 bases, with 4 bases left in between. The CDR3 is 11 residues long. CDR1 SNHLY and CDR2 FYNNEI come from the germline V gene. CDR3 in DNA: TGTGCCAGCAGTGATTGGAATGAGCAGTTCTTC. Its translation: CASSDWNEQFF.

Many counts were recorded for this clonotype. V gene TRBV18 combines with J gene TRBJ2-3; D is possibly TRBD1 (5 bases). Trimming shortened V by 6 bases and J by 3 bases, and 19 bases separated the two germline ends. Germline CDR1 reads KGHSH; CDR2 reads LQKENI. The length of the CDR3 is 16 residues. The CDR3 loop reads CASSPLGQGATDTQYF. The CDR3 nucleotides read TGTGCCAGCTCCCCGCTGGGGCAGGGTGCGACAGATACGCAGTATTTT.

The chain employs TRBV7-9 and TRBJ2-3; TRBD2 matches at 8 bases. Germline V gene data show CDR1 as SEHNR and CDR2 as FQNEAQ (reference sequence). This CDR3 is built from 17 residues. After removal of 1 base from V and 5 bases from J, the junction contained 11 bases not matched to a gene. This CDR3 is CASSLGVSGAQGDTQYF. The CDR3, as DNA: TGTGCCAGCAGCTTAGGTGTTAGCGGGGCCCAAGGAGATACGCAGTATTTT.